The rows below give T cell receptor beta chains drawn from one sample of a study of control samples from healthy donors and cancer patients. Only in-frame clones appear in the TCRdb table, and some are missing; sequencing was by immunoSEQ multiplex PCR. The sample includes 100,000 to 150,000 clones, 80% to 95% seen only once; the top ten take 2.5%. Sequenced input: blood. These receptors came from a man in his forties or fifties in good health. Both conserved end residues are part of each CDR3. The D gene is left open where the match is weak. Not all rows give a size; the values are once, few, many and, for expanded clones, a class.

NA	TRBV28	NA	TRBJ2-7	CASSFLGNLYEQYF	TGTGCCAGCAGTTTTTTAGGCAACCTATACGAGCAGTACTTC
NA	TRBV5-1	NA	TRBJ1-4	CASSLDMRTEKLFF	TGCGCCAGCAGCCTCGACATGAGGACTGAAAAACTGTTTTTT
NA	TRBV30	TRBD1	TRBJ1-2	CALDRVSGYTF	TGTGCCTTGGACAGGGTATCAGGCTACACCTTC
NA	TRBV4-1	NA	TRBJ1-1	CASSQGAPTEAFF	TGCGCCAGCAGCCAAGGGGCCCCCACTGAAGCTTTCTTT
NA	TRBV7-8	NA	TRBJ2-2	CASSLVETANTGELFF	TGTGCCAGCAGCTTAGTCGAGACAGCGAACACCGGGGAGCTGTTTTTT
NA	TRBV5-1	NA	TRBJ1-6	CAWEAKNSPLHF	TGCGCTTGGGAGGCAAAAAATTCACCCCTCCACTTT
NA	TRBV5-6	NA	TRBJ1-1	CASSLAAGRAFF	TGTGCCAGCAGCTTGGCCGCAGGGCGGGCTTTCTTT
NA	TRBV5-6	NA	TRBJ1-5	CASSQSQGWGQPQHF	TGTGCCAGCAGCCAATCCCAGGGGTGGGGGCAGCCCCAGCATTTT
NA	TRBV20-1	NA	TRBJ1-2	CSARVQYGYTF	TGCAGTGCTAGAGTCCAGTATGGCTACACCTTC
NA	TRBV7-2	NA	TRBJ1-5	CASSGGDGSNQPQHF	TGTGCCAGCAGCGGCGGAGATGGGAGCAATCAGCCCCAGCATTTT
NA	TRBV7-3	NA	TRBJ2-2	CASSSRVNGGELFF	TGTGCCAGCAGCTCCAGAGTTAATGGCGGGGAGCTGTTTTTT
NA	TRBV7-6	NA	TRBJ2-1	CASSWLKGSGSGNNEQFF	TGTGCCAGCAGCTGGCTGAAGGGTTCAGGGTCGGGAAACAATGAGCAGTTCTTC
NA	TRBV6-1	NA	TRBJ1-2	CASSDRSSNYGYTF	TGTGCCAGCAGTGACCGTTCATCTAACTATGGCTACACCTTC
once	TRBV11-2	TRBD2	TRBJ2-5	CASSLGVGGAVETQYF	TGTGCCAGCAGCTTAGGAGTCGGGGGGGCGGTGGAGACCCAGTACTTC
NA	TRBV27	NA	TRBJ1-1	CASSFNQWNTEAFF	TGTGCCAGCAGTTTTAATCAATGGAACACTGAAGCTTTCTTT
few	TRBV2	NA	TRBJ1-3	CASGGWTARTGNTIYF	TGTGCCAGCGGGGGGTGGACAGCGCGGACTGGAAACACCATATATTTT
NA	TRBV6-5	NA	TRBJ1-5	CASSGGNQPQHF	TGTGCCAGCTCTGGGGGCAATCAGCCCCAGCATTTT
NA	TRBV27	NA	TRBJ1-2	CASSQGNYYGYTF	TGTGCCAGCAGTCAGGGGAATTACTATGGCTACACCTTC
NA	TRBV7-2	NA	TRBJ2-7	CASSLDSGTYEQYF	TGTGCCAGCAGCTTAGACTCAGGTACCTACGAGCAGTACTTC
once	TRBV11-2	NA	TRBJ2-1	CASEGSSYNEQFF	TGTGCCAGCGAGGGCAGCTCCTACAATGAGCAGTTCTTC
NA	TRBV2	NA	TRBJ1-5	CATIRDTDQPQHF	TGTGCCACCATACGGGACACCGATCAGCCCCAGCATTTT
once	TRBV5-1	TRBD2	TRBJ2-7	CASRLGTSGGYEQYF	TGCGCCAGCCGGCTAGGGACTAGCGGGGGGTACGAGCAGTACTTC
NA	TRBV5-6	NA	TRBJ1-3	CASSPSLGARNTIYF	TGTGCCAGCAGCCCAAGCCTCGGGGCTAGAAACACCATATATTTT
NA	TRBV24-1	NA	TRBJ2-6	CATSGTASGANVLTF	TGTGCCACCAGTGGGACAGCTTCTGGGGCCAACGTCCTGACTTTC
NA	TRBV4-2	TRBD2	TRBJ2-3	CASSQTISLAGGTDTQYF	TGTGCCAGCAGCCAAACCATCTCACTAGCGGGGGGCACAGATACGCAGTATTTT
NA	TRBV7-9	NA	TRBJ1-2	CASSLWTEGYTF	TGTGCCAGCAGCCTTTGGACGGAAGGCTACACCTTC
NA	TRBV2	NA	TRBJ1-2	CASSESGGAYYGYTF	TGTGCCAGCAGTGAATCGGGGGGGGCATATTATGGCTACACCTTC
NA	TRBV5-6	TRBD1	TRBJ1-2	CASSLFRTGDNYGYTF	TGTGCCAGCAGCTTGTTCCGGACAGGGGATAACTATGGCTACACCTTC
once	TRBV6-6	TRBD1	TRBJ1-1	CASSPRQGLNTEAFF	TGTGCCAGCAGTCCAAGACAGGGATTGAACACTGAAGCTTTCTTT
NA	TRBV9	NA	TRBJ2-3	CASSVDGGAIYTDTQYF	TGTGCCAGCAGCGTAGATGGTGGGGCCATTTATACAGATACGCAGTATTTT
NA	TRBV5-1	NA	TRBJ1-4	CASSPLPGGGEKLFF	TGCGCCAGCAGCCCTCTTCCCGGGGGCGGTGAAAAACTGTTTTTT
once	TRBV13	TRBD1	TRBJ2-1	CASRSTGGAYNEQFF	TGTGCCAGCAGATCGACAGGGGGGGCGTACAATGAGCAGTTCTTC
NA	TRBV7-9	NA	TRBJ1-1	CASSSQANTEAFF	TGTGCCAGCAGCTCACAGGCCAACACTGAAGCTTTCTTT
NA	TRBV19	TRBD1	TRBJ1-1	CASSSTGTVGEAFF	TGTGCCAGTAGTTCTACCGGGACAGTGGGCGAAGCTTTCTTT
NA	TRBV18	NA	TRBJ1-5	CASSPPGFRSNQPQHF	TGTGCCAGCTCACCACCGGGTTTTCGTAGCAATCAGCCCCAGCATTTT
once	TRBV3-1/TRBV3-2	TRBD1	TRBJ2-7	CASSRGQSYEQYF	TGTGCCAGCAGCAGGGGGCAATCCTACGAGCAGTACTTC
NA	TRBV28	NA	TRBJ2-3	CASSTPTDTQYF	TGTGCCAGCAGCACCCCTACAGATACGCAGTATTTT
NA	TRBV27	TRBD1	TRBJ2-2	CASSITGGAIGELFF	TGTGCCAGCAGTATCACAGGGGGCGCGATCGGGGAGCTGTTTTTT
NA	TRBV6-5	TRBD1	TRBJ2-7	CASLGDRDYEQYF	TGTGCCAGCCTAGGGGACAGGGACTACGAGCAGTACTTC